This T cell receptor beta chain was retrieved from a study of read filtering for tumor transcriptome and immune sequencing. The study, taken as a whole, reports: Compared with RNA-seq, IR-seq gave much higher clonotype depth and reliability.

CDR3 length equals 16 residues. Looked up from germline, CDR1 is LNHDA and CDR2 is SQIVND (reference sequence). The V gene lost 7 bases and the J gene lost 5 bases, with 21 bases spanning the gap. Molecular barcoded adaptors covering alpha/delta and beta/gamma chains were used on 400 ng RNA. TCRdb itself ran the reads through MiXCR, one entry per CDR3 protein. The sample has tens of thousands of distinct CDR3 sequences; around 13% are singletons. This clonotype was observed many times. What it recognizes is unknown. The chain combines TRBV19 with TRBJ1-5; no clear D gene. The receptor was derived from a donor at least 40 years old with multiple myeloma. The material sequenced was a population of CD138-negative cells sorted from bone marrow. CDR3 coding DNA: TGTGCCAGTAAGCCCCCGGCAGGTAACTGGTATCAGCCCCAGCATTTT. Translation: CASKPPAGNWYQPQHF.